These 4 T cell receptor beta chains share one sample of origin, sequenced in a study of blood T cells in healthy people across ages. Together with a sample-barcoded 5' primer, a J-beta primer mix was included in a second PCR lasting roughly 6 to 12 cycles. TCRdb re-analysed the 5' RACE reads in MiXCR, keeping a single row per CDR3 protein. This sample has about 800,000 distinct CDR3 sequences, with more than 35% found just once. Material: blood. The receptors stem from a man at least 80 years old in good health.

This clonotype was seen only a few times. The chain uses TRBV6-5 and TRBJ2-5; D is perhaps TRBD1 (6 bases). Germline CDR1 reads MNHEY; CDR2 reads SVGAGI. This CDR3 is built from 14 residues. Trimming removed 0 bases at V and 5 bases at J, with 10 bases between. The CDR3 DNA sequence: TGTGCCAGCAGTTACTCCATCACAGGGGAGACCCAGTACTTC. It is translated as CASSYSITGETQYF.

J is TRBJ2-1 and V is TRBV7-2, with D possibly being TRBD2 (5 bases). CDR3 length: 15 amino acids. V was pared by 3 bases and J by 2 bases, with 11 bases between. The germline V gene has CDR1 SGHTA and CDR2 FQGNSA. The CDR3 DNA reads as TGTGCCAGCAGCTTTTCCGAGGGTCCCTACAATGAGCAGTTCTTC. It codes for CASSFSEGPYNEQFF.

This chain links TRBV7-2 with TRBJ2-5, with TRBD2 identical over 11 bases. CDR1 and CDR2 (germline): SGHTA, FQGNSA. This CDR3 is 16 amino acids long. J gave up 11 bases and V 3 bases, and 14 bases lay outside the gene matches. CDR3 sequence reads: CASSFLLAGGFDEQYF. The CDR3, as DNA: TGTGCCAGCAGCTTTCTCCTAGCGGGAGGCTTCGATGAGCAGTACTTC.

This clonotype was picked up many times. The chain joins TRBV28 to TRBJ1-2, with D possibly being TRBD1 (5 bases). Deletions cut 2 bases from V and 2 bases from J, with 15 bases between. Germline values: CDR1 MDHEN, CDR2 SYDVKM. The CDR3 is 16 amino acids. CDR3 region: CASSLRGLKLNYGYTF. CDR3 coding DNA: TGTGCCAGCAGTTTAAGGGGACTCAAGCTAAACTATGGCTACACCTTC.